This T cell receptor (beta chain) is drawn from a study of regulatory T cells in long-lasting Graves disease. Regarding the study as a whole: TCR diversity was lower in persistent Graves' patients than in newly diagnosed ones.

Time point described: newly diagnosed GD, antithyroid drugs for less than 3 months. The TCR library was made from RNA that had been extracted from PBMCs in TRIzol. About this clonotype: The antigen remains unidentified.

With iRepertoire HTBI primers and Arm-PCR of CDR3 regions, TCR beta libraries were built. In TCRdb, the multiplex PCR reads were re-called with MiXCR into one record per CDR3 protein. The sample has 400,000 to 650,000 distinct CDR3 sequences, about 16% seen once; the top ten hold 25%. These data were also reused for a study on T cells in Graves' hyperthyroidism and ophthalmopathy. That report notes: Patients aged 18 to 65 had newly diagnosed hyperthyroidism that had lasted under 2 months.

The sample here was peripheral blood mononuclear cells (PBMCs), taken at new diagnosis, from a patient treated with antithyroid drugs. The TCR comes from a woman aged 35-60 years with Graves disease.

The CDR3 is CASSRQGGREPQHF. The CDR3 DNA follows: TGTGCCAGCAGCAGACAGGGGGGTAGGGAGCCCCAGCATTTT. The chain combines TRBV2 with TRBJ1-5, with 9 bases matching TRBD1. The junction had 8 bases not matched to a gene; V was cut back by 6 bases and J by 8 bases. This CDR3 contains 14 residues. Looked up from germline, CDR1 is SNHLY and CDR2 is FYNNEI.